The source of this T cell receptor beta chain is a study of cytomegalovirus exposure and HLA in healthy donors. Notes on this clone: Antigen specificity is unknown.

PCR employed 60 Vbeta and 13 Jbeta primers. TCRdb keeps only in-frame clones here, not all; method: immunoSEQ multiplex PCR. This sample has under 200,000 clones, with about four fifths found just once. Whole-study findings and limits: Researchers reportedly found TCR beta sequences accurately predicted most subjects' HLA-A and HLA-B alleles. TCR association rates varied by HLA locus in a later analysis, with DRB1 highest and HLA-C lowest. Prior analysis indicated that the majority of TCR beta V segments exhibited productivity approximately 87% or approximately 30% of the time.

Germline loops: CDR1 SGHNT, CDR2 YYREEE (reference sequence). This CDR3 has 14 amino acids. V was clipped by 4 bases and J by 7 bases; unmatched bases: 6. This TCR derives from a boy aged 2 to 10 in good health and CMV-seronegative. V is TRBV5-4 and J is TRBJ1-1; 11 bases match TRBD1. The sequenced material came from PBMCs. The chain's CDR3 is CASSPWTGGVEAFF. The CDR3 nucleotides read TGTGCCAGCAGCCCCTGGACAGGGGGCGTTGAAGCTTTCTTT.